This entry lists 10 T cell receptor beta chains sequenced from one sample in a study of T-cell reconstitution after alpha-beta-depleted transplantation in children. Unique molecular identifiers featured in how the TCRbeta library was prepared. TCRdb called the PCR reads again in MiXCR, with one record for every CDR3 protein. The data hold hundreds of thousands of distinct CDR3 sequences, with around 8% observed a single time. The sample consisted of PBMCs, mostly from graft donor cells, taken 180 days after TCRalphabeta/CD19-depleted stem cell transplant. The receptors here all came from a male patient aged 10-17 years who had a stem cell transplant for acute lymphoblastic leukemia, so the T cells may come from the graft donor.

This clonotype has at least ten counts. CDR3 region: CSASRRGTGNTIYF. CDR3 bases: TGCAGTGCTAGTAGGAGGGGAACAGGAAACACCATATATTTT. The J gene is TRBJ1-3, the V gene TRBV20-1, with D perhaps matching TRBD1 (5 bases). In germline, CDR1 is DFQATT, CDR2 SNEGSKA (reference sequence). The CDR3 sequence is 14 residues long. V was clipped by 3 bases and J by 4 bases, with 13 bases between them.

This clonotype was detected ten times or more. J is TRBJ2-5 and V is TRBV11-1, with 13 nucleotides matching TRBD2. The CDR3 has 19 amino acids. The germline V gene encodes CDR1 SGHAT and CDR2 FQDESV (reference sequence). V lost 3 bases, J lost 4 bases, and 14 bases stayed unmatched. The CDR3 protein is CASSFSSAPGLAGRETQYF. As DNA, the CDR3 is TGTGCCAGCAGCTTCTCGTCGGCGCCGGGACTAGCGGGGAGAGAGACCCAGTACTTC.

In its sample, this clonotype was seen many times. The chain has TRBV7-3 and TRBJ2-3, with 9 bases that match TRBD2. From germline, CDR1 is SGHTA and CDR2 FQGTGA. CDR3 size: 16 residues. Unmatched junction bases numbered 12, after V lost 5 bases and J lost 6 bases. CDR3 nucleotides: TGTGCCAGCAGCCCCAGGGGCGGGGGGGCCGGCGATACGCAGTATTTT. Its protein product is CASSPRGGGAGDTQYF.

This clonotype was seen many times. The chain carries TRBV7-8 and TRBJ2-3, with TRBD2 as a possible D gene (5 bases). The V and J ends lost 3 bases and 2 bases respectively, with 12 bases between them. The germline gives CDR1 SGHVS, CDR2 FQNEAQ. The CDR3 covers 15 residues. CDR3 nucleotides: TGTGCCAGCAGCTTCGCAGCGGCCTTCACAGATACGCAGTATTTT. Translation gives CASSFAAAFTDTQYF.

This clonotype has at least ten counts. In nucleotides, the CDR3 is TGTGCCAGCAGTCCCGACCCCCGACTCAGGGGGATCGAGACCCAGTTCTTC. This sequence encodes CASSPDPRLRGIETQFF. This chain connects TRBV27 to TRBJ2-5, with 7 positions matching TRBD1. The tail of the sequence fits TRBJ2-1 better, so the J call may be wrong. The CDR3 is made up of 17 amino acids. Germline V gene sequence: CDR1 MNHEY, CDR2 SMNVEV (reference sequence).

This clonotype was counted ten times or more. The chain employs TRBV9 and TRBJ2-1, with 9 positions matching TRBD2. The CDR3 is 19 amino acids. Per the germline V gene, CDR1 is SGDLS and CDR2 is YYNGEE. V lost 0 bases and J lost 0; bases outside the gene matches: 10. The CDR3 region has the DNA TGTGCCAGCAGCGTAGGAATAGCGGGGGTTTCCAGCTCCTACAATGAGCAGTTCTTC. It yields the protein CASSVGIAGVSSSYNEQFF.

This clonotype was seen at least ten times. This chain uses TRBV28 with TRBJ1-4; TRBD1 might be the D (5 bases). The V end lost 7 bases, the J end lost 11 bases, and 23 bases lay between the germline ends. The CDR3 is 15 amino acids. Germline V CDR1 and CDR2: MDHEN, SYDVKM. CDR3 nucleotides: TGTGCCAGCACCGCGGAGGACTCCCCCCGGGGGAAACTGTTTTTT. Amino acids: CASTAEDSPRGKLFF.

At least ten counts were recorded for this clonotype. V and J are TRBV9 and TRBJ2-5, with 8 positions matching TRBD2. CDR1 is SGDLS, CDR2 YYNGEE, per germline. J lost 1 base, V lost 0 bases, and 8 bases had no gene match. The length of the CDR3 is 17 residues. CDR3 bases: TGTGCCAGCAGCGTAGGAGGTAGCGGGGTTTTCCAAGAGACCCAGTACTTC. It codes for CASSVGGSGVFQETQYF.

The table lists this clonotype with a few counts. CDR3 coding DNA: TGTGCCAGCAGCTCCACAGGGGGTGGCGAGCAGTACTTC. This translates into CASSSTGGGEQYF. V gene TRBV7-3 combines with J gene TRBJ2-7, with 8 bases fitting TRBD1. Germline loops: CDR1 SGHTA, CDR2 FQGTGA. V trimming: 4 bases; J trimming: 6 bases; junction bases outside the gene matches: 5. The CDR3 is 13 amino acids. The full variable domain, in which reference TRBV7-3 and TRBJ2-7 provide the parts outside the CDR3, is GAGVSQTPSNKVTEKGKYVELRCDPISGHTALYWYRQSLGQGPEFLIYFQGTGAADDSGLPNDRFFAVRPEGSVSTLKIQRTERGDSAVYLCASSSTGGGEQYFGPGTRLTVT.

CDR3 protein: CASSPMDLIQTQYF. CDR3 nucleotide sequence: TGTGCCAGCTCACCAATGGACTTGATACAGACCCAGTACTTC. The chain carries TRBV18 and TRBJ2-5; the D gene is possibly TRBD2 (5 bases). The CDR3 covers 14 residues. Per germline, CDR1 KGHSH and CDR2 LQKENI. V dropped 2 bases and J dropped 6 bases, with 13 bases sitting between them.